The 27 T cell receptor beta chains presented below share a single source sample, sequenced in a study of CXCR3-negative and CXCR3-positive naive CD8 T cells. UMI labels and 5' RACE were used to prepare the TRB cDNA libraries. Reprocessing the 5' RACE reads, TCRdb reports a single entry for every CDR3 protein and omits DNA. This sample's table reports 100,000 to 150,000 distinct CDR3 sequences. Sequencing was done on a sample of naive CXCR3- CD8+ T cells from blood. Subset indicated: CD45RO-CCR7+CD27+CD95- naive CD8+ T cells lacking CXCR3 (TNR3-). The receptors stem from a human donor in good health. Some clones in this sample may be carry-over from other donors' samples.

This chain connects TRBV27 to TRBJ2-1; TCRdb picks TRBD1, but there is no DNA to check that call. This CDR3 comprises 15 residues. CDR1 MNHEY and CDR2 SMNVEV come from the germline V gene (reference sequence). CDR3 protein: CASSLRLGTYNEQFF.

The rearrangement joins TRBV20-1 to TRBJ2-5. The germline V gene encodes CDR1 DFQATT and CDR2 SNEGSKA (reference sequence). The CDR3 totals 11 residues. The CDR3 sequence: CSASPQETQYF.

The chain has TRBV7-8 and TRBJ2-7; TCRdb's assignment of TRBD2 cannot be checked, as there is no DNA. The CDR3 consists of 15 residues. CDR1 is SGHVS and CDR2 is FQNEAQ in the germline V gene. This chain's CDR3 is CASSLASGGHYEQYF. The full variable domain, with the rest looked up from reference TRBV7-8 and TRBJ2-7, is GAGVSQSPRYKVAKRGQDVALRCDPISGHVSLFWYQQALGQGPEFLTYFQNEAQLDKSGLPSDRFFAERPEGSVSTLKIQRTQQEDSAVYLCASSLASGGHYEQYFGPGTRLTVT.

The V call is TRBV4-2, the J call TRBJ2-2; TCRdb gives TRBD1 as the D gene, but with no DNA this cannot be confirmed. Germline V gene lookup returns CDR1 LGHNA and CDR2 YNFKEQ. The CDR3 runs 16 residues. The CDR3 here is CASSQAGTGLPGELFF.

This chain uses TRBV29-1 with TRBJ2-1; the TCRdb D gene call, TRBD2, has no DNA to confirm it. The CDR3 is 16 residues long. From germline, CDR1 is SQVTM and CDR2 ANQGSEA. The CDR3 sequence: CSVGEWETSVYNEQFF.

V gene TRBV29-1 combines with J gene TRBJ1-2; TCRdb lists TRBD1, though no DNA is available to test this call. CDR1 is SQVTM, CDR2 ANQGSEA, per germline. The CDR3 totals 12 residues. Here the CDR3 reads CSVVGDRYGYTF.

The V call is TRBV7-7, the J call TRBJ1-3; the TCRdb D gene call, TRBD1, has no DNA to confirm it. Germline CDR1 is SSHAT and CDR2 is FNYEAQ (reference sequence). The CDR3 runs 15 residues. CDR3 sequence reads: CASSFGTGAGNTIYF.

The V and J genes are TRBV20-1 and TRBJ2-7; there is no DNA to check the TCRdb D call of TRBD2. The CDR3 consists of 13 residues. Per germline, CDR1 DFQATT and CDR2 SNEGSKA (reference sequence). The CDR3 loop reads CSARASGSYEQYF.

The chain links TRBV20-1 to TRBJ2-7; TCRdb calls TRBD1, which cannot be checked without DNA. CDR1 DFQATT and CDR2 SNEGSKA come from the germline V gene (reference sequence). The CDR3 has 15 amino acids. The CDR3 protein is CSARARTGYDYEQYF.

The chain employs TRBV4-1 and TRBJ2-4; lacking DNA, the TRBD1 call made by TCRdb goes unchecked. The CDR3 runs to 15 residues. Germline CDR1 MGHRA, CDR2 YSYEKL. CDR3 residues: CASRQDQGQGNIQYF.

The V gene is TRBV20-1, the J gene TRBJ1-1. The CDR3 consists of 11 residues. Germline CDR1 DFQATT, CDR2 SNEGSKA (reference sequence). The CDR3 loop reads CSARVAREAFF.

This chain uses TRBV29-1 with TRBJ2-7; TCRdb lists TRBD1, though no DNA is available to test this call. The CDR3 extends over 13 amino acids. The germline V gene encodes CDR1 SQVTM and CDR2 ANQGSEA. The CDR3 spells CSALGQGTYEQYF.

The CDR3 protein is CSYRTGQRGKPQHF. The chain has TRBV29-1 and TRBJ1-5; the TCRdb call, TRBD1, lacks DNA for checking. Germline V gene data show CDR1 as SQVTM and CDR2 as ANQGSEA. The CDR3 extends over 14 amino acids.

The V and J genes are TRBV7-6 and TRBJ2-6; the D gene TCRdb calls, TRBD1, cannot be checked with no DNA. CDR1 is SGHVS and CDR2 is FNYEAQ in the germline V gene. The CDR3 loop spans 15 amino acids. The CDR3 sequence is CASSFRVSGANVLTF.

The V gene is TRBV29-1, the J gene TRBJ2-7; the D call of TRBD1 rests on TCRdb alone, since no DNA is present to check it. The CDR3 is made up of 14 amino acids. Germline V CDR1 and CDR2: SQVTM, ANQGSEA. The CDR3 region is CSVEGGDGSYEQYF.

The CDR3 is CASSSLPGANSYNEQFF. V usage is TRBV7-7 and J usage is TRBJ2-1; TCRdb selects TRBD1, and the lack of DNA leaves this call unchecked. CDR1 is SSHAT, CDR2 FNYEAQ, per germline (reference sequence). The CDR3 runs to 17 residues.

The chain uses TRBV28 and TRBJ2-5; TCRdb picks TRBD2, but there is no DNA to check that call. In germline, CDR1 is MDHEN, CDR2 SYDVKM. The CDR3 is 13 residues long. Here the CDR3 reads CASKGVWQETQYF. Full variable domain (remainder filled in from reference TRBV28 and TRBJ2-5): DVKVTQSSRYLVKRTGEKVFLECVQDMDHENMFWYRQDPGLGLRLIYFSYDVKMKEKGDIPEGYSVSREKKERFSLILESASTNQTSMYLCASKGVWQETQYFGPGTRLLVL.

The chain recombines TRBV24-1 with TRBJ2-1. This CDR3 is 14 amino acids long. Germline V lookup: CDR1 KGHDR, CDR2 SFDVKD. The CDR3 region is CATSDLPPEDEQFF.

The CDR3 sequence is CASSDSSSYNEQFF. The chain carries TRBV7-9 and TRBJ2-1. This CDR3 has 14 residues. Germline V CDR1 and CDR2: SEHNR, FQNEAQ (reference sequence).

The chain has TRBV3-1 and TRBJ1-5. CDR1 is LGHDT, CDR2 YNNKEL, per germline (reference sequence). The CDR3 totals 15 residues. The CDR3 sequence is CASSQDDGSGRPQHF. The whole variable domain, filled in from reference TRBV3-1 and TRBJ1-5, reads DTAVSQTPKYLVTQMGNDKSIKCEQNLGHDTMYWYKQDSKKFLKIMFSYNNKELIINETVPNRFSPKSPDKAHLNLHINSLELGDSAVYFCASSQDDGSGRPQHFGDGTRLSIL.

The chain joins TRBV20-1 to TRBJ1-5; TCRdb's D call of TRBD1 is untestable without DNA. CDR3 size: 16 residues. Germline CDR1 is DFQATT and CDR2 is SNEGSKA (reference sequence). This CDR3 reads CSARDLWGQGNQPQHF.

This chain joins TRBV28 and TRBJ2-7; as DNA is missing, the TRBD1 call by TCRdb cannot be tested. The CDR3 covers 16 residues. Germline V CDR1 and CDR2: MDHEN, SYDVKM. The CDR3 loop reads CASSFPGGRNYAEQYF.

The gene calls are TRBV20-1 and TRBJ2-7; TCRdb selects TRBD2, and the lack of DNA leaves this call unchecked. The CDR3 is 14 amino acids. CDR1 and CDR2 from the germline V gene are DFQATT and SNEGSKA (reference sequence). The CDR3 loop reads CSATSGRSSYEQYF.

This chain connects TRBV29-1 to TRBJ2-2; TCRdb proposes TRBD1, but this gene call is untestable without DNA. The CDR3 contains 13 residues. The germline V gene has CDR1 SQVTM and CDR2 ANQGSEA. The CDR3 here is CSVDRGLGGELFF.

The V and J genes are TRBV29-1 and TRBJ2-7; TCRdb gives TRBD1 as the D gene, but with no DNA this cannot be confirmed. Germline loops: CDR1 SQVTM, CDR2 ANQGSEA. The CDR3 has 13 amino acids. The CDR3: CSVAGDSTYEQYF.

V gene TRBV20-1 combines with J gene TRBJ2-1. This CDR3 spans 13 amino acids. Germline assignment: CDR1 DFQATT and CDR2 SNEGSKA (reference sequence). The CDR3 loop reads CSARTADYNEQFF.

The chain has TRBV29-1 and TRBJ2-1; without DNA, the TCRdb call of TRBD1 cannot be checked. The CDR3 runs to 15 residues. Looked up from germline, CDR1 is SQVTM and CDR2 is ANQGSEA. The CDR3 loop reads CSGRGGQGDYNEQFF.